A selection of T cell receptor beta chains follows, all from one sample in a study of blood T cell repertoires in COVID-19. Produced via immunoSEQ multiplex PCR; TCRdb's table is partial and in-frame only. The sample gives more than 200,000 clones, approximately 89% of which show up once; 5% to 6.5% is in the top ten. Sequenced sample: peripheral blood. These TCRs come from a woman aged 30 to 39 with COVID-19, enrolled during active disease. The CDR3 runs from the conserved cysteine through the conserved F or W. D genes are given only for firm matches. Clone size, where shown, is once, few, many, or a class for clones that have expanded.

j_gene: TRBJ1-2; d_gene: TRBD1; abundance: few; v_gene: TRBV7-6; CDR3nt: TGTGCCAGCAGCTTATTCCCGGACAGGGGCTATGGCTACACCTTC; CDR3aa: CASSLFPDRGYGYTF
j_gene: TRBJ2-5; d_gene: TRBD2; abundance: once; v_gene: TRBV5-1; CDR3nt: TGCGCCAGCAGCTTGGGTCAGACTAGCGGGAGGGGCGAGACCCAGTACTTC; CDR3aa: CASSLGQTSGRGETQYF
j_gene: TRBJ2-2; d_gene: TRBD1; abundance: -; v_gene: TRBV7-7; CDR3nt: TGTGCTAGCACAGGGACAGGGCACACCGGGGAGCTGTTTTTT; CDR3aa: CASTGTGHTGELFF
j_gene: TRBJ1-1; d_gene: -; abundance: -; v_gene: TRBV10-3; CDR3nt: TGTGCCATCAGTGACGGGAGCACTGAAGCTTTCTTT; CDR3aa: CAISDGSTEAFF
j_gene: TRBJ2-3; d_gene: -; abundance: -; v_gene: TRBV19; CDR3nt: TGTGCCAGTAGTATAGTCGCTAGTCCAGATACGCAGTATTTT; CDR3aa: CASSIVASPDTQYF
j_gene: TRBJ2-1; d_gene: TRBD1; abundance: -; v_gene: TRBV3-1/TRBV3-2; CDR3nt: TGTGCCAGCAGCCAAGAGGGACAGGGGCACAATGAGCAGTTCTTC; CDR3aa: CASSQEGQGHNEQFF
j_gene: TRBJ2-7; d_gene: -; abundance: -; v_gene: TRBV3-1/TRBV3-2; CDR3nt: TGTGCCAGCAGCCCCCCTCACTCCTCTTACGAGCAGTACTTC; CDR3aa: CASSPPHSSYEQYF
j_gene: TRBJ2-3; d_gene: TRBD2; abundance: -; v_gene: TRBV7-2; CDR3nt: TGTGCCAGCAGCCCAACTAGCGGGCCAGGTGGTACGCAGTATTTT; CDR3aa: CASSPTSGPGGTQYF
j_gene: TRBJ2-7; d_gene: TRBD1; abundance: -; v_gene: TRBV9; CDR3nt: TGTGCCAGCAGCGCAGGGACAGCAACAAATTCCTACGAGCAGTACTTC; CDR3aa: CASSAGTATNSYEQYF
j_gene: TRBJ1-2; d_gene: TRBD1; abundance: -; v_gene: TRBV13; CDR3nt: TGTGCCAGCAGCCCGGGACAGGCCTATGGCTACACCTTC; CDR3aa: CASSPGQAYGYTF
j_gene: TRBJ2-2; d_gene: TRBD2; abundance: -; v_gene: TRBV9; CDR3nt: TGTGCCAGCAACGAAGCGGGGGTTAACACCGGGGAGCTGTTTTTT; CDR3aa: CASNEAGVNTGELFF
j_gene: TRBJ2-3; d_gene: -; abundance: -; v_gene: TRBV4-3; CDR3nt: TGCGCCAGCAGCCAAGTTGGGGGGTCCACAGATACGCAGTATTTT; CDR3aa: CASSQVGGSTDTQYF
j_gene: TRBJ2-2; d_gene: -; abundance: -; v_gene: TRBV4-3; CDR3nt: TGCGCCAGCAGCCAAGAAGCCACGAACACCGGGGAGCTGTTTTTT; CDR3aa: CASSQEATNTGELFF
j_gene: TRBJ2-1; d_gene: -; abundance: -; v_gene: TRBV7-9; CDR3nt: TGTGCCAGCAGCTATCTAGCTAGCTCCTACAATGAGCAGTTCTTC; CDR3aa: CASSYLASSYNEQFF
j_gene: TRBJ2-5; d_gene: TRBD2; abundance: -; v_gene: TRBV27; CDR3nt: TGTGCCAGCAGTATGAGCGGGGGTAAAGAGACCCAGTACTTC; CDR3aa: CASSMSGGKETQYF
j_gene: TRBJ1-6; d_gene: -; abundance: -; v_gene: TRBV5-1; CDR3nt: TGCGCCAGCAGCTTGGCCGGGATATTCCCTTCACCCCTCCACTTT; CDR3aa: CASSLAGIFPSPLHF
j_gene: TRBJ2-3; d_gene: -; abundance: -; v_gene: TRBV5-1; CDR3nt: TGCGCCAGCAGCTTGGAGGGCAGGGTGGGCACAGATACGCAGTATTTT; CDR3aa: CASSLEGRVGTDTQYF
j_gene: TRBJ2-1; d_gene: -; abundance: -; v_gene: TRBV2; CDR3nt: TGTGCCAGCAGCTATGGGCGTGAGGCTAGGGGGGAGCAGTTCTTC; CDR3aa: CASSYGREARGEQFF
j_gene: TRBJ2-7; d_gene: TRBD1; abundance: -; v_gene: TRBV19; CDR3nt: TGTGCCAGTAGTACGGGATCGGACAGGGGCTACGAGCAGTACTTC; CDR3aa: CASSTGSDRGYEQYF
j_gene: TRBJ2-7; d_gene: TRBD1; abundance: -; v_gene: TRBV19; CDR3nt: TGTGCCAGAACCCGGGACAGGGTCCACGAGCAGTACTTC; CDR3aa: CARTRDRVHEQYF
j_gene: TRBJ2-7; d_gene: TRBD1; abundance: -; v_gene: TRBV18; CDR3nt: TGTGCCAGCTCACCAGTCGGACAGGGAGATAGCGAGCAGTACTTC; CDR3aa: CASSPVGQGDSEQYF
j_gene: TRBJ1-6; d_gene: -; abundance: -; v_gene: TRBV9; CDR3nt: TGTGCCAGCAGCGTAGATGGCAGGGTGGATTCACCCCTCCACTTT; CDR3aa: CASSVDGRVDSPLHF
j_gene: TRBJ2-5; d_gene: TRBD1; abundance: once; v_gene: TRBV29-1; CDR3nt: TGCAGCGTGGAAGGGACAGGTTCCTTGGAGACCCAGTACTTC; CDR3aa: CSVEGTGSLETQYF
j_gene: TRBJ1-5; d_gene: -; abundance: few; v_gene: TRBV4-3; CDR3nt: TGCGCCAGCAGCCAAGGTCAAGAGGATCAGCCCCAGCATTTT; CDR3aa: CASSQGQEDQPQHF
j_gene: TRBJ2-1; d_gene: -; abundance: -; v_gene: TRBV11-3; CDR3nt: TGTGCCAGCAGCCCAGGGAATGTGGGGCAGTTCTTC; CDR3aa: CASSPGNVGQFF
j_gene: TRBJ2-1; d_gene: -; abundance: -; v_gene: TRBV7-2; CDR3nt: TGTGCCAGCAGTCTTGCGATCGGCAATGAGCAGTTCTTC; CDR3aa: CASSLAIGNEQFF